The 20 T cell receptor beta chains below come from one sample, sequenced in a study of Graves' ophthalmopathy and Graves' hyperthyroidism. Amplification of TCR beta CDR3 regions used RNA transcripts. A first-round RT-PCR used HTBI primers, followed by a second-round multiplex PCR. TCRdb reanalysed the multiplex PCR reads using MiXCR and keeps one entry per CDR3 protein. The sample includes 500,000 to 700,000 distinct CDR3 sequences, 22% of them seen just once. Sequencing used peripheral blood. The receptors stem from a woman between 18 and 29 years old with stable Graves' hyperthyroidism. Some clones in this sample may be carry-over from other donors' samples.

At least ten counts were recorded for this clonotype. The chain uses TRBV11-2 and TRBJ2-5, with no clear D. Trimming left V 7 bases short and J 2 bases short, with 11 bases between. Per the germline V gene, CDR1 is SGHAT and CDR2 is FQNNGV. This CDR3 is 13 amino acids long. The CDR3 loop is CASTPPGQETQYF. In DNA form, the CDR3 reads TGTGCCAGCACCCCCCCCGGACAAGAGACCCAGTACTTC.

In its sample, this clonotype was seen many times. The genes are TRBV24-1 and TRBJ1-1; maybe TRBD1 (5 bases). The V end was cut by 7 bases, the J end by 1 base, with 9 bases between. CDR1 KGHDR and CDR2 SFDVKD come from the germline V gene. The CDR3 is made up of 13 amino acids. As DNA, the CDR3 is TGTGCCACCAGAGGACACCCGAACACTGAAGCTTTCTTT. Its translation: CATRGHPNTEAFF.

Comment on this clonotype: A much larger clone is a single base away; this may be a read error. The rearrangement uses TRBV7-3 and TRBJ2-2, with TRBD2 matching over 11 bases. CDR3 length equals 15 residues. In germline, CDR1 is SGHTA, CDR2 FQGTGA. The CDR3 nucleotides are TGTGCCAGCAGCCAGACGGGACTAGCGGAAGGGGAGCTGTGTTTT. This sequence encodes CASSQTGLAEGELCF.

This clonotype was counted ten times or more. This chain joins TRBV19 and TRBJ1-2, with TRBD1 matching over 8 bases. The V gene end was trimmed by 8 bases and the J gene end by 1 base; junction bases not matched to a gene: 6. The CDR3 consists of 14 residues. Germline values: CDR1 LNHDA, CDR2 SQIVND (reference sequence). The CDR3 nucleotides are TGTGCCAGTGGGACAGGAGAGATTAACTATGGCTACACCTTC. Protein: CASGTGEINYGYTF.

This clonotype was observed many times. The chain joins TRBV20-1 to TRBJ1-1; no clear D. The CDR3 runs 11 residues. Per germline, CDR1 DFQATT and CDR2 SNEGSKA (reference sequence). Between the trimmed V and J ends, which lost 4 bases and 7 bases, there was a span of 10 bases. In DNA form, the CDR3 reads TGCAGTGCTAAAAGGACGGGTGAAGCTTTCTTT. Translation: CSAKRTGEAFF.

This clonotype showed up many times. The chain uses TRBV6-2 or TRBV6-3 and TRBJ2-5; D gene ambiguous. V gave up 7 bases and J gave up 6 bases, with 9 bases separating them. Germline V CDR1 and CDR2: MNHEY, SVGEGT. The CDR3 has 11 residues. CDR3 sequence: CASTWGQTQYF. CDR3 bases: TGTGCCAGCACCTGGGGTCAGACCCAGTACTTC.

This clonotype was picked up a small number of times. The V call is TRBV3-1, the J call TRBJ1-6; D might be TRBD1 (5 bases). This CDR3 is built from 17 residues. Deletions cut 0 bases from V and 7 bases from J, with 16 bases between. Germline CDR1 is LGHDT and CDR2 is YNNKEL (reference sequence). This CDR3 is CASSQEQLIWGNSPLHF. CDR3 nucleotide sequence: TGTGCCAGCAGCCAAGAGCAGCTGATATGGGGGAATTCACCCCTCCACTTT. The complete variable domain, with remaining parts taken from reference TRBV3-1 and TRBJ1-6, reads DTAVSQTPKYLVTQMGNDKSIKCEQNLGHDTMYWYKQDSKKFLKIMFSYNNKELIINETVPNRFSPKSPDKAHLNLHINSLELGDSAVYFCASSQEQLIWGNSPLHFGNGTRLTVT.

On this clonotype: The junction departs from the called germline gene at one end, perhaps through a read error. J is TRBJ2-2 and V is TRBV5-1; a weak D match, TRBD2 (5 bases). Germline CDR1 and CDR2: SGHRS and YFSETQ. This CDR3 has 14 residues. Here the CDR3 reads CAGSLPGGTGELFF. As DNA, the CDR3 is TGCGCCGGCAGCTTGCCCGGAGGCACCGGGGAGCTGTTTTTT.

This clonotype occurred many times. J is TRBJ2-5 and V is TRBV18; D unresolved. The ends were cut back, 0 bases at V and 0 bases at J, with 5 bases in the middle. Germline V gives CDR1 KGHSH, CDR2 LQKENI. CDR3 size: 14 residues. DNA for the CDR3: TGTGCCAGCTCACCACCGGCGTACCAAGAGACCCAGTACTTC. Amino acid sequence: CASSPPAYQETQYF.

At least ten counts were recorded for this clonotype. The V gene is TRBV7-2, the J gene TRBJ1-1, with a weak D call TRBD1 (6 bases). The CDR3 spans 13 residues. Trimming shortened V by 6 bases and J by 5 bases, and 13 bases separated the two germline ends. The germline V gene encodes CDR1 SGHTA and CDR2 FQGNSA. The CDR3 DNA sequence: TGTGCCAGCAGGGGAACAGGGATGACTGAAGCTTTCTTT. It translates to CASRGTGMTEAFF.

This sequence joins TRBV6-5 and TRBJ2-5; possibly TRBD1 for D (6 bases). This CDR3 is built from 14 residues. Trimming took off 3 bases at V and 2 bases at J, with 10 bases between the two ends. Germline V gene lookup returns CDR1 MNHEY and CDR2 SVGAGI. CDR3 coding DNA: TGTGCCAGCAGTTATTTGACAGGACAAGAGACCCAGTACTTC. Translated, it gives CASSYLTGQETQYF.

This clonotype was detected many times. The V and J genes are TRBV2 and TRBJ2-7; 7 bases are a match to TRBD1. Losses at the gene ends were 4 bases for V and 2 bases for J; bases not matched to a gene: 8. The CDR3 runs 15 residues. CDR1 SNHLY and CDR2 FYNNEI come from the germline V gene. The CDR3 nucleotides read TGTGCCAGCAGTGGGAGCCAGGGGGACCCCTACGAGCAGTACTTC. It encodes CASSGSQGDPYEQYF.

This clonotype was found many times. The chain combines TRBV20-1 with TRBJ1-1; 7 bases fit TRBD1. The V segment lost 6 bases and the J segment 7 bases; nucleotides outside the gene matches: 8. The CDR3 is 12 amino acids. Germline values: CDR1 DFQATT, CDR2 SNEGSKA (reference sequence). CDR3 region: CSAERRGLEAFF. The CDR3 DNA is TGCAGTGCCGAGAGGAGGGGGCTTGAAGCTTTCTTT.

This clonotype was counted between two and nine times. J is TRBJ2-6 and V is TRBV20-1; no reliable D call. CDR1 is DFQATT and CDR2 is SNEGSKA in the germline V gene (reference sequence). The CDR3 spans 14 residues. The V end lost 6 bases, the J end lost 2 bases, and 11 bases lay between the germline ends. Written as DNA, the CDR3 is TGCAGTGCCCCCCCCCTGGCTGGGGCCAACGTCCTGACTTTC. It is translated as CSAPPLAGANVLTF.

The chain couples TRBV4-2 to TRBJ1-5; D is perhaps TRBD1 (5 bases). Germline assignment: CDR1 LGHNA and CDR2 YNFKEQ. The CDR3 is made up of 15 amino acids. The ends were cut back, 1 base at V and 0 bases at J, with 7 bases in the middle. The CDR3 DNA follows: TGTGCCAGCAGCCAAGGGGGCTATAGCAATCAGCCCCAGCATTTT. This encodes CASSQGGYSNQPQHF.

This clonotype was counted ten times or more. This chain joins TRBV30 and TRBJ1-1; D gene unclear. Germline assignment: CDR1 GTSNPN and CDR2 SVGIG (reference sequence). This CDR3 has 10 residues. The V end was cut by 5 bases, the J end by 7 bases, with 8 bases between. Written as DNA, the CDR3 is TGTGCCTGGGGGCGGGGTGAAGCTTTCTTT. It specifies CAWGRGEAFF.

Many counts were recorded for this clonotype. The chain has TRBV20-1 and TRBJ1-1; 8 positions agree with TRBD1. Per the germline V gene, CDR1 is DFQATT and CDR2 is SNEGSKA (reference sequence). This CDR3 is built from 13 residues. V gave up 6 bases and J gave up 1 base; unmatched junction bases: 4. The CDR3 protein is CSASDRANTEAFF. As DNA, the CDR3 is TGCAGTGCCTCGGACAGGGCGAACACTGAAGCTTTCTTT.

This clonotype was observed once. This chain connects TRBV20-1 to TRBJ2-7, with D hard to call. Germline values: CDR1 DFQATT, CDR2 SNEGSKA (reference sequence). Trimming took 6 bases from V and 0 from J, leaving 12 bases between them. The CDR3 covers 13 residues. Here the CDR3 reads CSATNQVSYEQYF. CDR3 DNA sequence: TGCAGTGCCACGAATCAGGTCTCCTACGAGCAGTACTTC.

This clonotype was seen more than once but under ten times. The chain couples TRBV7-9 to TRBJ2-5; D might be TRBD2 (5 bases). This CDR3 has 14 residues. Trimming stripped 7 bases from V and 2 bases from J, with 14 bases between. Germline values: CDR1 SEHNR, CDR2 FQNEAQ (reference sequence). The CDR3 DNA reads TGTGCCAGCACCACGCCGGAGCGGCAAGAGACCCAGTACTTC. Translation: CASTTPERQETQYF.

In the case of this clonotype: With a much larger clone just one base away, this may be a read error. The rearrangement joins TRBV6-1 to TRBJ1-5, with D tentatively TRBD1 (6 bases). This CDR3 spans 15 amino acids. In germline, CDR1 is MNHNS, CDR2 SASEGT. The V and J ends lost 1 base and 1 base respectively, with 8 bases between them. As DNA, the CDR3 is TGTGCCAGCAGTGAAGGGCAGGGGAGCAATCAGCCCCAGCATTTT. Translating it yields CASSEGQGSNQPQHF.